Below, one T cell receptor beta chain is given with its context. Profiled with immunoSEQ multiplex PCR; TCRdb holds only in-frame clones, not every one. The sample lists some 350,000 clones, more than 85% occurring once. The sample originates from a study of blood T cell repertoires in COVID-19. The germline gives CDR1 SGHRS, CDR2 YFSETQ. The junction had 2 bases not matched to a gene; V was cut back by 3 bases and J by 4 bases. The CDR3 extends over 14 amino acids. Sequenced: PBMCs or T cells enriched from blood (not recorded which). The TCR comes from a woman under 40 who had recovered from COVID-19. The chain couples TRBV5-1 to TRBJ1-3; 9 positions agree with TRBD1. The DNA for the CDR3 is TGCGCCAGCAGCTCGACAGGGGGAGGAAACACCATATATTTT. The encoded protein is CASSSTGGGNTIYF.